A single sample gave rise to the 31 T cell receptor beta chains below, sequenced in a study of cytomegalovirus exposure and HLA in healthy donors. The study ran its PCR with 60 Vbeta and 13 Jbeta primers. Data came from immunoSEQ multiplex PCR; TCRdb stores just in-frame clones and leaves some out. The sample has about 190,000 clones, roughly 82% seen once. Sequenced material: PBMCs. Receptors were obtained from a woman aged 50 to 60 in good health and CMV-seropositive.

The chain recombines TRBV6-5 with TRBJ2-4, with D perhaps TRBD2 (6 bases). Germline V lookup: CDR1 MNHEY, CDR2 SVGAGI. V lost 0 bases to trimming and J lost 7 bases, with 7 bases between them. The CDR3 totals 13 residues. CDR3 sequence: CASSYSAGNIQYF. The CDR3 bases are TGTGCCAGCAGTTACTCGGCGGGGAACATTCAGTACTTC.

As regards this clone: This CDR3 is also generated by other DNA sequences in the sample. This sequence joins TRBV11-2 and TRBJ2-7; tentative D call: TRBD1 (6 bases). V was cut by 4 bases and J by 3 bases, with 10 bases left in between. The CDR3 sequence is 13 residues long. Germline lookup yields CDR1 SGHAT and CDR2 FQNNGV. CDR3 loop: CASSSGQNYEQYF. As DNA, the CDR3 is TGTGCCAGCAGCTCGGGACAAAACTACGAGCAGTACTTC.

DNA for the CDR3: TGTGCCAGCAGCTTGGAGGGGAGGGACAGGGGTCGGAACACTGAAGCTTTCTTT. Amino acids: CASSLEGRDRGRNTEAFF. The V and J genes are TRBV5-5 and TRBJ1-1; 10 nucleotides agree with TRBD1. Germline values: CDR1 SGHKS, CDR2 YYEKEE (reference sequence). There are 18 residues in the CDR3. J gave up 1 base and V 0 bases, and 9 bases lay outside the gene matches.

The V gene is TRBV6-1, the J gene TRBJ1-5, with TRBD1 matching over 7 bases. The CDR3 runs to 13 residues. The J segment lost 3 bases and the V segment lost 11 bases, leaving 7 bases of the junction unmatched. CDR1 and CDR2 from the germline V gene are MNHNS and SASEGT. The CDR3 DNA follows: TGTGCCGGAAAGACAGGGAACAATCAGCCCCAGCATTTT. It codes for CAGKTGNNQPQHF.

The CDR3, as DNA: TGTGCCAGCAGCCAGGGACAGGAGATCCAAGAGACCCAGTACTTC. Encoded protein: CASSQGQEIQETQYF. The J gene is TRBJ2-5, the V gene TRBV5-4, with 8 bases identical to TRBD1. V lost 4 bases, J lost 1 base, and 6 bases stayed unmatched. The germline V gene has CDR1 SGHNT and CDR2 YYREEE (reference sequence). CDR3 length: 15 residues.

The genes are TRBV7-9 and TRBJ1-3; 8 bases are a match to TRBD1. The germline V gene encodes CDR1 SEHNR and CDR2 FQNEAQ (reference sequence). The length of the CDR3 is 16 residues. V dropped 4 bases and J dropped 2; count of bases not matched to a gene: 7. This chain's CDR3 is CASSSDRDLAGNTIYF. CDR3 in DNA: TGTGCCAGCAGCTCGGACAGGGACCTGGCTGGAAACACCATATATTTT.

This chain links TRBV7-3 with TRBJ2-3, with 8 positions matching TRBD2. With 5 bases clipped from V and 1 base from J, the junction kept 11 bases outside the gene matches. CDR1 SGHTA and CDR2 FQGTGA come from the germline V gene. The CDR3 totals 17 residues. CDR3 DNA: TGTGCCAGCAGCCTCCGGGGGGGAGGACTCGGCACAGATACGCAGTATTTT. It specifies CASSLRGGGLGTDTQYF.

The chain couples TRBV19 to TRBJ1-2; 8 nucleotides match TRBD1. Germline trimming cut 5 bases from V and 4 bases from J; bases unmatched to any gene: 12. Germline CDR1 is LNHDA and CDR2 is SQIVND (reference sequence). CDR3 length equals 16 residues. In DNA, the CDR3 is TGTGCCAGTAGTGACAGGGGCCGACCCGGTTTCTATGGCTACACCTTC. This codes for CASSDRGRPGFYGYTF.

The CDR3 coding sequence is TGTGCCAGCAGTGAAAGTAATTACTTCAATCAGCCCCAGCATTTT. Translating it yields CASSESNYFNQPQHF. The chain links TRBV25-1 to TRBJ1-5; D remains ambiguous. The V and J ends lost 2 bases and 3 bases respectively, with 11 bases between them. This CDR3 is 15 amino acids long. The germline V gene has CDR1 MGHDK and CDR2 SYGVNS.

The rearrangement links TRBV6-6 to TRBJ1-1; maybe TRBD1 (6 bases). Germline values: CDR1 MNHNY, CDR2 SVGAGI (reference sequence). The germline V and J ends were trimmed by 5 bases and 3 bases, with 10 bases remaining between them. The CDR3 is 13 amino acids. The CDR3 here is CASSMDRYTEAFF. In DNA, the CDR3 is TGTGCCAGCAGTATGGACAGATACACTGAAGCTTTCTTT.

The chain recombines TRBV4-1 with TRBJ1-5; 7 nucleotides match TRBD1. After removal of 1 base from V and 0 bases from J, the junction contained 9 bases not matched to a gene. Germline-derived CDR1 and CDR2 are MGHRA and YSYEKL. There are 18 residues in the CDR3. CDR3 in amino acids: CASSQGTGTAYSNQPQHF. The CDR3 DNA is TGCGCCAGCAGCCAAGGTACCGGGACAGCTTATAGCAATCAGCCCCAGCATTTT.

The chain uses TRBV2 and TRBJ2-5, with no clear D. With 4 bases removed from V and 9 bases from J, the gap between germline ends came to 9 bases. Germline V gene lookup returns CDR1 SNHLY and CDR2 FYNNEI. This CDR3 region has 11 residues. The CDR3 sequence: CASSGSTAQYF. The CDR3 bases are TGTGCCAGCAGTGGGAGTACGGCCCAGTACTTC.

This clone occurred a few times. This chain links TRBV30 with TRBJ1-2; 8 nucleotides match TRBD1. Germline V gives CDR1 GTSNPN, CDR2 SVGIG (reference sequence). V shed 1 base, J shed 8 bases, and the junction held 3 bases outside the gene matches. This CDR3 contains 12 residues. The CDR3 region has the DNA TGTGCCTGGAGTGGGACAGGGAGAGGCTACACCTTC. Translating it yields CAWSGTGRGYTF.

V is TRBV27 and J is TRBJ2-3, with D perhaps matching TRBD1 (5 bases). V lost 6 bases, J lost 2 bases, and 12 bases lay in between. The length of the CDR3 is 14 residues. Germline-derived CDR1 and CDR2 are MNHEY and SMNVEV (reference sequence). CDR3 nucleotides: TGTGCCAGCAGAGAGGCAGGGCTCACAGATACGCAGTATTTT. This translates into CASREAGLTDTQYF.

This clone was recorded a few times. This chain's CDR3 is CASSYQGATGANVLTF. The DNA of the CDR3 is TGTGCCAGCAGTTATCAGGGGGCGACTGGGGCCAACGTCCTGACTTTC. This chain links TRBV6-5 with TRBJ2-6; TRBD1 matches 8 bases. V shed 3 bases, J shed 2 bases, and the junction held 3 bases outside the gene matches. The CDR3 contains 16 residues. Per germline, CDR1 MNHEY and CDR2 SVGAGI.

The chain carries TRBV30 and TRBJ1-2, with TRBD1 matching over 9 bases. The CDR3 is made up of 14 amino acids. Germline values: CDR1 GTSNPN, CDR2 SVGIG (reference sequence). Trimming took 2 bases from V and 4 from J; bases not matched to a gene: 5. CDR3 region: CAWSTGGSSYGYTF. DNA for the CDR3: TGTGCCTGGAGTACAGGGGGCTCGAGCTATGGCTACACCTTC.

In its sample, this clone was seen once. This rearrangement joins TRBV9 to TRBJ2-4; 7 bases are a match to TRBD2. The length of the CDR3 is 17 residues. V trimming: 6 bases; J trimming: 0 bases; junction bases outside the gene matches: 12. Germline V lookup: CDR1 SGDLS, CDR2 YYNGEE. This CDR3 is CASIPSMSSGAKNIQYF. CDR3 DNA: TGTGCCAGCATCCCCTCCATGTCTAGCGGAGCCAAAAACATTCAGTACTTC.

This CDR3 is CASSQGQGLDTEAFF. For the CDR3, the DNA is TGCGCCAGCAGCCAAGGACAGGGATTAGACACTGAAGCTTTCTTT. The chain joins TRBV4-1 to TRBJ1-1; 7 positions agree with TRBD1. V lost 1 base, J lost 3 bases, and 5 bases stayed unmatched. The germline CDR1 and CDR2 sequences are MGHRA and YSYEKL. The CDR3 is 15 residues long.

The chain couples TRBV7-9 to TRBJ2-1; TRBD2 matches at 9 bases. The CDR3 consists of 15 residues. After removal of 6 bases from V and 10 bases from J, the junction contained 13 bases not matched to a gene. From germline, CDR1 is SEHNR and CDR2 FQNEAQ (reference sequence). This chain's CDR3 is CASRVGGGGAGEQFF. Here the CDR3 DNA reads TGTGCCAGCAGGGTCGGTGGCGGGGGGGCAGGGGAGCAGTTCTTC.

In DNA form, the CDR3 reads TGTGCCAGCAGCCAAAGCGGGGGAGGTTACGAGCAGTACTTC. It encodes CASSQSGGGYEQYF. This chain joins TRBV6-6 and TRBJ2-7; TRBD2 matches at 8 bases. Germline-derived CDR1 and CDR2 are MNHNY and SVGAGI (reference sequence). The CDR3 contains 14 residues. The V segment lost 6 bases and the J segment 4 bases; nucleotides outside the gene matches: 8.

V gene TRBV18 combines with J gene TRBJ1-3; tentative D call: TRBD1 (5 bases). With 0 bases removed from V and 0 bases from J, the gap between germline ends came to 9 bases. Germline V gene sequence: CDR1 KGHSH, CDR2 LQKENI. The CDR3 has 16 residues. The CDR3 sequence: CASSPPQGSSGNTIYF. CDR3 sequence (DNA): TGTGCCAGCTCACCACCCCAGGGCTCCTCTGGAAACACCATATATTTT.

The chain employs TRBV28 and TRBJ1-2, with a weak D call TRBD1 (5 bases). The germline gives CDR1 MDHEN, CDR2 SYDVKM. The V and J ends lost 8 bases and 7 bases respectively, with 20 bases between them. The CDR3 extends over 14 amino acids. This CDR3 is CASSGKGRVVGYTF. The CDR3 DNA sequence: TGTGCCAGCTCCGGAAAGGGGCGCGTTGTTGGCTACACCTTC.

The V and J genes are TRBV5-4 and TRBJ2-5; 11 nucleotides line up with TRBD2. V was pared by 4 bases and J by 2 bases, with 7 bases of the junction left unmatched. Germline CDR1 is SGHNT and CDR2 is YYREEE (reference sequence). This CDR3 spans 16 amino acids. In nucleotides, the CDR3 is TGTGCCAGCAGCCCTAGCGGGGGGCCCCCTCAAGAGACCCAGTACTTC. Encoded protein: CASSPSGGPPQETQYF.

CDR3 nucleotide sequence: TGTGCCAGCAGCTTAAAGTCAGGGTCGGGTCGTGGCTACACCTTC. This codes for CASSLKSGSGRGYTF. The chain has TRBV7-3 and TRBJ1-2; D is possibly TRBD1 (5 bases). The length of the CDR3 is 15 residues. Trimming cost V 1 base and J 7 bases, with 16 bases left between them. Germline V gives CDR1 SGHTA, CDR2 FQGTGA.

The rearrangement joins TRBV19 to TRBJ2-5, with 8 nucleotides matching TRBD2. This CDR3 has 15 amino acids. The junction had 8 bases not matched to a gene; V was cut back by 4 bases and J by 4 bases. Germline loops: CDR1 LNHDA, CDR2 SQIVND (reference sequence). The CDR3 sequence is CASSTGGGRPETQYF. The DNA for the CDR3 is TGTGCCAGTAGTACTGGCGGGGGGCGACCAGAGACCCAGTACTTC.

The chain links TRBV18 to TRBJ2-7; 8 positions match TRBD1. Trimming took 6 bases from V and 1 from J; bases not matched to a gene: 8. This CDR3 is 15 amino acids long. Per the germline V gene, CDR1 is KGHSH and CDR2 is LQKENI. DNA for the CDR3: TGTGCCAGCTCTCCCACAGGGGGAGAATCCTACGAGCAGTACTTC. Translating it yields CASSPTGGESYEQYF.

The genes are TRBV5-1 and TRBJ2-7; 12 bases match TRBD2. This CDR3 contains 15 residues. Trimming at V came to 2 bases and at J to 2 bases, leaving 2 bases not matched to a gene. Germline V gene data show CDR1 as SGHRS and CDR2 as YFSETQ. DNA for the CDR3: TGCGCCAGCAGCTTCGCTAGCGGGGGGGCCTACGAGCAGTACTTC. It translates to CASSFASGGAYEQYF.

The CDR3 sequence: CASSAGTGTYEQYF. DNA of the CDR3: TGTGCCAGTAGTGCCGGGACAGGCACCTACGAGCAGTACTTC. The rearrangement links TRBV19 to TRBJ2-7; TRBD1 aligns across 8 bases. Germline lookup yields CDR1 LNHDA and CDR2 SQIVND (reference sequence). The trim removed 5 bases at V and 2 bases at J, leaving 5 bases unmatched. The CDR3 runs to 14 residues.

V usage is TRBV9 and J usage is TRBJ2-1, with TRBD2 matching over 9 bases. CDR1 is SGDLS and CDR2 is YYNGEE in the germline V gene. CDR3 length equals 17 residues. Trimming cost V 6 bases and J 5 bases; bases outside gene matches: 15. This CDR3 is CASNHPTGRGGDNEQFF. The CDR3 region has the DNA TGTGCCAGCAACCACCCAACTGGGCGCGGGGGGGACAATGAGCAGTTCTTC.

The chain recombines TRBV14 with TRBJ1-6; 9 positions agree with TRBD1. Germline V gives CDR1 SGHDN, CDR2 FVKESK. This CDR3 has 13 amino acids. V lost 8 bases and J lost 4; bases outside the gene matches: 0. The CDR3 DNA reads TGTGCCAGCGGGACAGGGTATAATTCACCCCTCCACTTT. Protein sequence: CASGTGYNSPLHF.

The chain is built from TRBV6-6 and TRBJ1-6; D unclear. This CDR3 spans 15 amino acids. Germline loops: CDR1 MNHNY, CDR2 SVGAGI (reference sequence). The germline V and J ends were trimmed by 6 bases and 6 bases, with 15 bases remaining between them. The CDR3 loop is CASSLSAPGNSPLHF. CDR3 sequence (DNA): TGTGCCAGCAGCTTATCCGCCCCGGGTAATTCACCCCTCCACTTT.